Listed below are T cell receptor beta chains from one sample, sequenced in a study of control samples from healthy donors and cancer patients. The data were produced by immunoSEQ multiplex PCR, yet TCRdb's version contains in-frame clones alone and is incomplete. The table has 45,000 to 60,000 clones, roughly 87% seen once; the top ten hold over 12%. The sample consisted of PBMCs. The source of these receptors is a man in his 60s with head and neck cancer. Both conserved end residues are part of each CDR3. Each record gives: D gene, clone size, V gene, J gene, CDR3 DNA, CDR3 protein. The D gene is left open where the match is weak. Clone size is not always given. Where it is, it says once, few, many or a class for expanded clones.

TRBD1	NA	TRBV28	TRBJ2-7	TGTGCCAGCAGCGAGACCGGGACAGGGGGAAAAAGGCAGTACTTC	CASSETGTGGKRQYF
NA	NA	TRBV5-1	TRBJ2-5	TGCGCCAGCAGCTGGGCTGCAGGGGAGACCCAGTACTTC	CASSWAAGETQYF
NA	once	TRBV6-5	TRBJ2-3	TGTGCCAGCAGTTACGGGGGCCCAATCACAGATACGCAGTATTTT	CASSYGGPITDTQYF
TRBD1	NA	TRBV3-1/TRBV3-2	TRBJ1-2	TGTGCCAGCAGCCAAGATCTTCCAGGGGGCCGCTTCTACACCTTC	CASSQDLPGGRFYTF
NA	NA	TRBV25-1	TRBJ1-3	TGTGCCAGCAGTGAAAACAGCTTTCTAAACACCATATATTTT	CASSENSFLNTIYF
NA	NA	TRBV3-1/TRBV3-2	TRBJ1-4	TGTGCCAGCAGCCGTCTTCGGACAACTAATGAAAAACTGTTTTTT	CASSRLRTTNEKLFF
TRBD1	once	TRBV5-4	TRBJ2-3	TGTGCCAGCAGCTTGGGGGATGACAGGGGATGGGGCACAGATACGCAGTATTTT	CASSLGDDRGWGTDTQYF
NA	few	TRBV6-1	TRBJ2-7	TGTGCCAGCAGTGAATTGTCGGGCAGCATAGGAAAGTACTTC	CASSELSGSIGKYF
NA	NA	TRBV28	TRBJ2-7	TGTGCCAGCAGAAATGGAGCCTCCTACGAGCAGTACTTC	CASRNGASYEQYF
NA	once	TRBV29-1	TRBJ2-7	TGCAGCGTTGATATCGGGGACGAGCAGTACTTC	CSVDIGDEQYF
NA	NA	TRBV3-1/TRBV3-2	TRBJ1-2	TGTGCCAGCAGCCGTCGCAGGGGTGTCAACTATGGCTACACCTTC	CASSRRRGVNYGYTF
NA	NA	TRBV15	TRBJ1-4	TGTGCCACCAGCAGAGATTATCCCGGGAGTAGTGAAAAACTGTTTTTT	CATSRDYPGSSEKLFF
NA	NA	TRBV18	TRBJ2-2	TGTGCCAGCTCACCACCGGCCAGGGATGGGACCGGGGAGCTGTTTTTT	CASSPPARDGTGELFF
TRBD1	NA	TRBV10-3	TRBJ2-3	TGTGCCATCAGTGGGGCAGGGGGCGATCCTAGCACAGATACGCAGTATTTT	CAISGAGGDPSTDTQYF
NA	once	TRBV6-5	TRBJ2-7	TGTGCCAGCAGCGTAGGAGGACTCTACGAGCAGTACTTC	CASSVGGLYEQYF
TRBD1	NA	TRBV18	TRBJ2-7	TGTGCCAGCTCACCTTTAGGACAGGGGGCGCGGAACGAGCAGTACTTC	CASSPLGQGARNEQYF
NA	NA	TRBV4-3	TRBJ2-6	TGCGCCAGCAGCCAAGATTGGGGGACTGGGGCCAACGTCCTGACTTTC	CASSQDWGTGANVLTF
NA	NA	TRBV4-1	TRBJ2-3	TGCGCCAGCAGCCGTCAGTCATCAGGGGCATACGATACGCAGTATTTT	CASSRQSSGAYDTQYF
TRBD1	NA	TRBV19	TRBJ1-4	TGTGCCAGTAGTTTCGGACAGGGGGCAGATGAAAAACTGTTTTTT	CASSFGQGADEKLFF
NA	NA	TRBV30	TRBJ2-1	TGTGCCTGGAGCCGACAGAGAAGATTTAGCAAGGAGGAATTCTTC	CAWSRQRRFSKEEFF
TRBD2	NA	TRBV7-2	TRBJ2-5	TGTGCCAGCAGCCCCCGGACTAGCGGGACAGCATACGAAGAGACCCAGTACTTC	CASSPRTSGTAYEETQYF
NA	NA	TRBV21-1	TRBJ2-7	TGTGCCAGCAGCAAAAGGTCAGGCAGGACAGGCCCACTTAACGAGCAGTACTTC	CASSKRSGRTGPLNEQYF
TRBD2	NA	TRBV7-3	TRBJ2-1	TGTGCCAGCTCTCTTACCCCCGGGGGGGGTGAGCAGTTCTTC	CASSLTPGGGEQFF
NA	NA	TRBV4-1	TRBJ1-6	TGCGCCAGCAGCCAAGTCTTATGGACGAACCGGCCGACGGATAATTCACCCCTCCACTTT	CASSQVLWTNRPTDNSPLHF
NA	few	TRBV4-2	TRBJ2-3	TGTGCCAGCAGCCAGGGGGCGGGAGAGGAAGATACGCAGTATTTT	CASSQGAGEEDTQYF